One and the same sample provided the 13 T cell receptor beta chains below, sequenced in a study of cytomegalovirus exposure and HLA in healthy donors. The method was immunoSEQ multiplex PCR; TCRdb's version includes in-frame clones alone and lacks a portion of them. The data hold over 200,000 clones, with roughly 83% observed a single time. Input material: PBMCs. These receptors were taken from a woman aged 25 to 39 in good health and CMV-seropositive.

The sample holds many counts of this clone. V usage is TRBV23-1 and J usage is TRBJ1-3; D unclear. TRBV23-1 is classed as an ORF, of uncertain function. This CDR3 is 17 amino acids long. V was pared by 8 bases and J by 0 bases, with 20 bases between. The CDR3 DNA sequence: TGCGCCAGCCCCCACCCCTATATGGTATTCTCTGGAAACACCATATATTTT. This codes for CASPHPYMVFSGNTIYF.

The chain carries TRBV7-9 and TRBJ1-2; 8 bases agree with TRBD1. This CDR3 is 16 amino acids long. J was trimmed by 2 bases and V by 1 base; bases with no gene match: 6. The germline V gene encodes CDR1 SEHNR and CDR2 FQNEAQ (reference sequence). This CDR3 is CASSLGGQGKNYGYTF. The CDR3 DNA is TGTGCCAGCAGCTTAGGCGGACAGGGAAAGAACTATGGCTACACCTTC.

The gene calls are TRBV5-1 and TRBJ2-7; 7 bases are a match to TRBD2. The CDR3 is 15 amino acids. After removal of 4 bases from V and 4 bases from J, the junction contained 11 bases not matched to a gene. Per the germline V gene, CDR1 is SGHRS and CDR2 is YFSETQ. CDR3 amino acids: CASSRSSGYYYEQYF. The CDR3 nucleotides read TGCGCCAGCAGCCGATCTAGCGGCTATTATTACGAGCAGTACTTC.

This clone was seen a single time. This sequence joins TRBV7-8 and TRBJ2-2; tentatively, D is TRBD1 (5 bases). Germline lookup yields CDR1 SGHVS and CDR2 FQNEAQ. The CDR3 contains 15 residues. Trimming pared 5 bases from V and 4 bases from J, leaving 14 bases between. CDR3 loop: CASSIDSRGTGELFF. In DNA, the CDR3 is TGTGCCAGCAGCATTGACTCTAGGGGCACCGGGGAGCTGTTTTTT.

The chain recombines TRBV5-6 with TRBJ1-2; no reliable D call. The CDR3 length is 11 residues. The V end lost 2 bases, the J end lost 6 bases, and 5 bases lay between the germline ends. From germline, CDR1 is SGHDT and CDR2 YYEEEE. CDR3 nucleotides: TGTGCCAGCAGCTTCGGGGATGGCTACACCTTC. Residues: CASSFGDGYTF.

The V call is TRBV9, the J call TRBJ2-1, with D perhaps TRBD2 (5 bases). V was pared by 0 bases and J by 4 bases, with 8 bases between. The CDR3 has 14 residues. Germline V gives CDR1 SGDLS, CDR2 YYNGEE. The CDR3 is CASSVEGLYNEQFF. CDR3 in DNA: TGTGCCAGCAGCGTAGAAGGACTTTACAATGAGCAGTTCTTC.

The V and J genes are TRBV27 and TRBJ2-1, with 7 nucleotides matching TRBD1. The trim removed 3 bases at V and 9 bases at J, leaving 2 bases unmatched. CDR1 and CDR2 (germline): MNHEY, SMNVEV (reference sequence). The length of the CDR3 is 12 residues. DNA of the CDR3: TGTGCCAGCAGTTTCAGGGGGAGTGAGCAGTTCTTC. Translated: CASSFRGSEQFF.

This clone appeared a few times. V and J are TRBV2 and TRBJ1-2, with unresolved D. The V end lost 5 bases, the J end lost 8 bases, and 15 bases lay between the germline ends. Germline assignment: CDR1 SNHLY and CDR2 FYNNEI. The CDR3 totals 13 residues. This CDR3 is CASSSVGVGGYTF. The CDR3 coding sequence is TGTGCCAGCAGTAGCGTGGGAGTAGGCGGCTACACCTTC. Based on the CDR3 plus reference TRBV2 and TRBJ1-2, the full variable domain is EPEVTQTPSHQVTQMGQEVILRCVPISNHLYFYWYRQILGQKVEFLVSFYNNEISEKSEIFDDQFSVERPDGSNFTLKIRSTKLEDSAMYFCASSSVGVGGYTFGSGTRLTVV.

This chain connects TRBV7-9 to TRBJ1-2; D possibly corresponds to TRBD1 (5 bases). Germline V CDR1 and CDR2: SEHNR, FQNEAQ (reference sequence). The ends were cut back, 0 bases at V and 6 bases at J, with 14 bases in the middle. The CDR3 is made up of 15 amino acids. The CDR3 DNA reads as TGTGCCAGCAGCTTAGCGCCGGCAGGGTTGGATGGCTACACCTTC. As protein: CASSLAPAGLDGYTF.

This clone has only one observation. The CDR3, as DNA: TGCGCCAGCAGCCAAGATGTGAGGGGGAACACCATATATTTT. It is translated as CASSQDVRGNTIYF. J is TRBJ1-3 and V is TRBV4-1; the D gene is possibly TRBD1 (6 bases). The V and J ends lost 0 bases and 7 bases respectively, with 10 bases between them. CDR1 is MGHRA and CDR2 is YSYEKL in the germline V gene. The CDR3 has 14 residues.

The chain is built from TRBV27 and TRBJ2-1; no firm D call. Germline V lookup: CDR1 MNHEY, CDR2 SMNVEV (reference sequence). The CDR3 contains 16 residues. V lost 0 bases, J lost 5 bases, and 14 bases lay in between. CDR3 nucleotides: TGTGCCAGCAGTTTATCGAAGGGCAGGTTAAACAATGAGCAGTTCTTC. Translated, it gives CASSLSKGRLNNEQFF.

The chain couples TRBV5-1 to TRBJ2-1; D is perhaps TRBD1 or TRBD2 (5 bases each). Germline assignment: CDR1 SGHRS and CDR2 YFSETQ. V was clipped by 4 bases and J by 6 bases, with 11 bases between them. The CDR3 runs 13 residues. The CDR3: CASSKGTSNEQFF. CDR3 bases: TGCGCCAGCAGCAAGGGGACCTCCAATGAGCAGTTCTTC.

This clone came up a few times. The rearrangement uses TRBV5-1 and TRBJ2-2; TRBD1 matches at 8 bases. The V and J ends lost 6 bases and 5 bases, in that order; junction bases with no gene match: 12. The length of the CDR3 is 16 residues. Germline CDR1 reads SGHRS; CDR2 reads YFSETQ. The CDR3 sequence is CASNPGGLRLTGELFF. The CDR3 bases are TGCGCCAGCAATCCAGGGGGCTTAAGGTTGACCGGGGAGCTGTTTTTT.